The following is a T cell receptor beta chain sequence with its context. One end of the junction varies from germline; a read error may be responsible. This specimen comes from a study of glioma-infiltrating T cells. Using RNA template, CDR3s of TCR alpha and beta were amplified with iRepertoire arm-PCR. For one-step reverse transcription and amplification, roughly 85-450 ng of tissue mRNA or PBMC total RNA was used. Via MiXCR, TCRdb re-called the multiplex PCR reads, giving one row per CDR3 protein. This sample has 85,000 to 110,000 distinct CDR3 sequences, with about 28% found just once. This CDR3 has 10 amino acids. Germline CDR1 SQVTM, CDR2 ANQGSEA.

The V gene is TRBV29-1, the J gene TRBJ2-1; D remains ambiguous. The TCR sequence derives from a human donor with low-grade glioma or glioblastoma, undergoing nonglioma brain surgery, or in good health (not recorded which). The sequenced sample consisted of glioma tissue, nonneoplastic brain tissue, or PBMCs (not recorded which). CDR3 coding DNA: TGCAGCGGCAGACTCAATGAGCAGCTCTTC. Its protein is CSGRLNEQLF.